The 5 T cell receptor beta chains below were found in one sample sequenced in a study of T cell responses to AZD1222 COVID-19 vaccine. TCRdb's copy holds only in-frame clones and misses some; the assay was immunoSEQ multiplex PCR. The sample has about 56,000 clones; 86% are singletons. The source was peripheral blood, collected 28 days after the second AZD1222 dose. The receptor set was obtained from an adult who received the AZD1222 COVID-19 vaccine.

The chain uses TRBV28 and TRBJ1-2; 7 nucleotides agree with TRBD1. The CDR3 length is 12 residues. J gave up 7 bases and V 2 bases, and 1 base lay outside the gene matches. Germline V CDR1 and CDR2: MDHEN, SYDVKM. This CDR3 is CASSLTGVGYTF. CDR3 coding DNA: TGTGCCAGCAGTTTAACAGGGGTTGGCTACACCTTC.

J is TRBJ1-4 and V is TRBV18, with D maybe TRBD1 (5 bases). Germline assignment: CDR1 KGHSH and CDR2 LQKENI. Trimming cost V 2 bases and J 0 bases, with 7 bases left between them. CDR3 length: 15 amino acids. CDR3 in amino acids: CASSPDSSTNEKLFF. The CDR3, as DNA: TGTGCCAGCTCACCAGACAGCTCAACTAATGAAAAACTGTTTTTT. Filled out from reference TRBV18 and TRBJ1-4, the complete variable domain reads NAGVMQNPRHLVRRRGQEARLRCSPMKGHSHVYWYRQLPEEGLKFMVYLQKENIIDESGMPKERFSAEFPKEGPSILRIQQVVRGDSAAYFCASSPDSSTNEKLFFGSGTQLSVL.

This clone has a single count. The chain uses TRBV9 and TRBJ2-7; 11 bases fit TRBD2. The germline gives CDR1 SGDLS, CDR2 YYNGEE. Trimming removed 4 bases from V and 5 bases from J; junction bases left unmatched: 11. CDR3 length: 16 residues. The CDR3 loop is CASSQGIAGGGHEQYF. The CDR3 DNA reads TGTGCCAGCAGCCAAGGCATAGCGGGAGGGGGGCACGAGCAGTACTTC. The variable domain in full, completed from reference TRBV9 and TRBJ2-7, reads DSGVTQTPKHLITATGQRVTLRCSPRSGDLSVYWYQQSLDQGLQFLIQYYNGEERAKGNILERFSAQQFPDLHSELNLSSLELGDSALYFCASSQGIAGGGHEQYFGPGTRLTVT.

V is TRBV2 and J is TRBJ1-2; D is uncertain. Germline V gives CDR1 SNHLY, CDR2 FYNNEI. This CDR3 has 17 amino acids. The V end lost 0 bases, the J end lost 0 bases, and 14 bases lay between the germline ends. This CDR3 reads CASSEAARRSPNYGYTF. CDR3 bases: TGTGCCAGCAGTGAAGCGGCCCGCCGTTCACCTAACTATGGCTACACCTTC.

This chain links TRBV3-1 (or the pseudogene TRBV3-2) with TRBJ1-5; D is undetermined. CDR3 length: 13 amino acids. Trimming pared 0 bases from V and 1 base from J, leaving 1 base between. The germline V gene has CDR1 LGHDT and CDR2 YNNKEL (reference sequence). In DNA form, the CDR3 reads TGTGCCAGCAGCCAAGACAGCAATCAGCCCCAGCATTTT. This encodes CASSQDSNQPQHF.